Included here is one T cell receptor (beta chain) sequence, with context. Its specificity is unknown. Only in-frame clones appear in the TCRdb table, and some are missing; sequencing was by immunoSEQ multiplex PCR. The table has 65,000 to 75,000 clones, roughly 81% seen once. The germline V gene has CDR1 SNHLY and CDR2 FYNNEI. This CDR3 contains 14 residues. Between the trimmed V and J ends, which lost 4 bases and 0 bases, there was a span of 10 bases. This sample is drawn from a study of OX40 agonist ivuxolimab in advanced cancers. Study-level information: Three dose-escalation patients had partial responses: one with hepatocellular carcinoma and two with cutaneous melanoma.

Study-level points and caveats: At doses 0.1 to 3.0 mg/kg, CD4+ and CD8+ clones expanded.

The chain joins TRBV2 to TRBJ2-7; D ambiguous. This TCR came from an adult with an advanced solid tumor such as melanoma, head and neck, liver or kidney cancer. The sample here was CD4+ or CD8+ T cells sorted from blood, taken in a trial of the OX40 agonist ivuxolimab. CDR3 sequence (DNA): TGTGCCAGCAGTGTTCGGTCAACCTCCTACGAGCAGTACTTC. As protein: CASSVRSTSYEQYF.